This paragraph reports one T cell receptor beta chain. TCR beta VDJ and CDR3 profiles were obtained from a genomic DNA template. TCRdb re-called the reads through MiXCR, storing one row per CDR3 protein. In the table there are around 400,000 distinct CDR3 sequences, roughly 68% of which are singletons. These data originate in a study of CD8+CD57+ T cells in acquired aplastic anemia. The sample taken for sequencing was sorted CD4+, CD8+, or CD8+CD57+ T cells (not recorded which) from PBMCs. This receptor was obtained from a human donor in good health, serving as a control.

The CDR3 loop is CASSGDRDTDTQYF. In nucleotides, the CDR3 is TGTGCCAGCAGCGGGGACAGGGATACAGATACGCAGTATTTT. V usage is TRBV25-1 and J usage is TRBJ2-3, with TRBD1 matching 9 bases. CDR3 length equals 14 residues. V was pared by 6 bases and J by 3 bases, with 4 bases of the junction left unmatched. The germline V gene has CDR1 MGHDK and CDR2 SYGVNS. Combining the CDR3 with reference TRBV25-1 and TRBJ2-3 gives the whole variable domain EADIYQTPRYLVIGTGKKITLECSQTMGHDKMYWYQQDPGMELHLIHYSYGVNSTEKGDLSSESTVSRIRTEHFPLTLESARPSHTSQYLCASSGDRDTDTQYFGPGTRLTVL.